These 7 T cell receptor beta chains originate from one sample sequenced in a study of shared clonotypes between healthy human individuals. Produced via immunoSEQ multiplex PCR; TCRdb's table is partial and in-frame only. The table has roughly 1 million clones, 70% to 80% seen once. The sequenced sample was memory CD4+ T cells from PBMCs. Subset meaning: CD45RA-negative fraction. These receptors came from a man aged 18-30 years in good health. Some clones in this sample may be carry-over from other donors' samples.

This clone has just a few counts. At the DNA level, this CDR3 is encoded by other sequences in the same sample as well. The chain is built from TRBV5-1 and TRBJ2-5, with D possibly TRBD1 on 5 matching bases. Germline CDR1 and CDR2: SGHRS and YFSETQ. This CDR3 has 13 amino acids. V was cut by 0 bases and J by 4 bases, with 7 bases left in between. The CDR3 loop reads CASSLGQGETQYF. The CDR3 DNA follows: TGCGCCAGCAGCTTGGGGCAGGGAGAGACCCAGTACTTC.

V usage is TRBV6-6 and J usage is TRBJ1-4; D remains ambiguous. The CDR3 has 12 residues. Germline CDR1 reads MNHNY; CDR2 reads SVGAGI (reference sequence). Trimming took off 3 bases at V and 14 bases at J, with 13 bases between the two ends. The CDR3, as DNA: TGTGCCAGCAGTTATTTCTCCGGGAACCTGTTTTTT. Translated: CASSYFSGNLFF.

Concerning this clone itself: The same CDR3 can be traced to other DNA sequences in this sample. The J gene is TRBJ2-5, the V gene TRBV2; the D is unclear. The length of the CDR3 is 11 residues. Germline CDR1 reads SNHLY; CDR2 reads FYNNEI. V was clipped by 4 bases and J by 5 bases, with 5 bases between them. The CDR3 sequence is CASSGGETQYF. DNA for the CDR3: TGTGCCAGCAGTGGAGGCGAGACCCAGTACTTC.

This rearrangement joins TRBV9 to TRBJ1-2; D remains ambiguous. From germline, CDR1 is SGDLS and CDR2 YYNGEE. The V end lost 3 bases, the J end lost 4 bases, and 10 bases lay between the germline ends. This CDR3 contains 13 residues. For the CDR3, the DNA is TGTGCCAGCAGCGCCGGACGAACCTATGGCTACACCTTC. It is translated as CASSAGRTYGYTF.

This clone has a single count. In DNA, the CDR3 is TGTGCCAGCAGCTTATGGGCGGCCCCAAATGAAAAACTGTTTTTT. Its translation is CASSLWAAPNEKLFF. The chain links TRBV7-2 to TRBJ1-4; D is unresolved. Trimming stripped 2 bases from V and 5 bases from J, with 12 bases between. The CDR3 runs to 15 residues. Germline-derived CDR1 and CDR2 are SGHTA and FQGNSA.

This clone came up once. This chain links TRBV5-1 with TRBJ2-1, with D perhaps being TRBD1 or TRBD2 (5 bases each). Per the germline V gene, CDR1 is SGHRS and CDR2 is YFSETQ. V was pared by 7 bases and J by 2 bases, with 13 bases between. The CDR3 loop spans 14 amino acids. CDR3 sequence: CASRGRDAYNEQFF. The CDR3 DNA is TGCGCCAGCCGGGGCCGGGACGCCTACAATGAGCAGTTCTTC.

This chain links TRBV27 with TRBJ1-2; maybe TRBD1 (5 bases). The length of the CDR3 is 13 residues. V lost 11 bases and J 7 bases, leaving 20 bases between the germline ends. Germline V gives CDR1 MNHEY, CDR2 SMNVEV (reference sequence). The CDR3 DNA is TGTGCCCGGAGGGGCGCGGGGCTTCTTGGCTACACCTTC. This translates into CARRGAGLLGYTF.